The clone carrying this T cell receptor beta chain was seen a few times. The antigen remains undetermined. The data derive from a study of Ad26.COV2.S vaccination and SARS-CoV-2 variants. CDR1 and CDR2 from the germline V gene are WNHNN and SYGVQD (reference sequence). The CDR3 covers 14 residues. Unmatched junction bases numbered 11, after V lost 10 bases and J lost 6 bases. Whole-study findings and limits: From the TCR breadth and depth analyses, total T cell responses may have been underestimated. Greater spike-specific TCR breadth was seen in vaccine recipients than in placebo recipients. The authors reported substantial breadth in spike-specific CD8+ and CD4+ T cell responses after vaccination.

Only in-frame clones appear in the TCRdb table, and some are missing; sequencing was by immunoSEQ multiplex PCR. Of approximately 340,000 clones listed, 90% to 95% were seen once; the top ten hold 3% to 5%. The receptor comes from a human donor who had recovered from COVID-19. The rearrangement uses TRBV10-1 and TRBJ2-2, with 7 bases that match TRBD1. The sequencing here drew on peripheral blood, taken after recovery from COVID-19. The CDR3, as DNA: TGCGCCACCTCACCTGACAGGGCGGCCGGGGAGCTGTTTTTT. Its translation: CATSPDRAAGELFF.